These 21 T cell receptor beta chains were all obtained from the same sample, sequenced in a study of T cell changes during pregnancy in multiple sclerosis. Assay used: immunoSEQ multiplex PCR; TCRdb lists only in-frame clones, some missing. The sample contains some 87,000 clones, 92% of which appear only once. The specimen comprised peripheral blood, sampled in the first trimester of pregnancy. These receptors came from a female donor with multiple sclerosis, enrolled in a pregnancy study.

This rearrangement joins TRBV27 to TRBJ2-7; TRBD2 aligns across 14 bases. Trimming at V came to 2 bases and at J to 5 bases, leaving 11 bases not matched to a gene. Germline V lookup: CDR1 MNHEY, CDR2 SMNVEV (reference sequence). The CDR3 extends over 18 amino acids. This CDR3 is CASSLGLGLAGVVDEQYF. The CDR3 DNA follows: TGTGCCAGCAGTTTAGGGCTGGGACTAGCGGGAGTCGTAGACGAGCAGTACTTC.

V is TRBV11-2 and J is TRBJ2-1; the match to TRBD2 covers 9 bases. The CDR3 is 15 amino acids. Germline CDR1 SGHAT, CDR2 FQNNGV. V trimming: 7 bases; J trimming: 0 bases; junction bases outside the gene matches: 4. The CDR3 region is CASILAGSSYNEQFF. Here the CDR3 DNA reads TGTGCCAGCATCCTAGCGGGAAGCTCCTACAATGAGCAGTTCTTC.

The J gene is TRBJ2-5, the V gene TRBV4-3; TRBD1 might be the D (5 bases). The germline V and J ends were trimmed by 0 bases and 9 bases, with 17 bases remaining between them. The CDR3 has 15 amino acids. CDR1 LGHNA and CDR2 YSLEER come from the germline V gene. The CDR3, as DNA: TGCGCCAGCAGCCAAGATACTGTCAGCCTAGGGGCCCAGTACTTC. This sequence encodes CASSQDTVSLGAQYF.

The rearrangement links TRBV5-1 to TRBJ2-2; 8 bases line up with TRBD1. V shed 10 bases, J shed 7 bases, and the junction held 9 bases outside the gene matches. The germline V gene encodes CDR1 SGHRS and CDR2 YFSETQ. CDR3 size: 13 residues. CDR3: CACRTGFIGELFF. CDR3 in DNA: TGCGCCTGTCGGACAGGGTTCATCGGGGAGCTGTTTTTT.

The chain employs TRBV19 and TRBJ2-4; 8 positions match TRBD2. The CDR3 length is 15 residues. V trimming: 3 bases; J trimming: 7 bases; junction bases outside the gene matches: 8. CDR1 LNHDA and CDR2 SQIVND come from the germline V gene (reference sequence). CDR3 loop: CASSIKRGRVNIQYF. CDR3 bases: TGTGCCAGTAGTATCAAGCGGGGGCGCGTGAACATTCAGTACTTC.

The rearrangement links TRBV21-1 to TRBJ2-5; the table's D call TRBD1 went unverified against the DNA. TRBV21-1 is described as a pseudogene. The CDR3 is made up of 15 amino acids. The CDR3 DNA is TGTGCCAGCAGCAAAGTTGAGACAGGATGGGAGACCCAGTACTTC. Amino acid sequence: CASSKVETGWETQYF.

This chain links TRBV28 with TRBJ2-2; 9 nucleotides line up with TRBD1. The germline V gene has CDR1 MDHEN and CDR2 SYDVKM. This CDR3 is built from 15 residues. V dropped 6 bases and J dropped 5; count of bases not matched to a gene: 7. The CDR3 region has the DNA TGTGCCAGCAGATCCCCCGGGACAGGGACCGGGGAGCTGTTTTTT. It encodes CASRSPGTGTGELFF.

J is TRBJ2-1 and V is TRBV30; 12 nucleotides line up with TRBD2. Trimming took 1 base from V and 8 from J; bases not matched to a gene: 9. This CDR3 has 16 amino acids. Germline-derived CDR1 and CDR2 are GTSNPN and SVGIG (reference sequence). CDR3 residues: CAWSEASGRAVYEQFF. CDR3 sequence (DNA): TGTGCCTGGAGTGAGGCTAGCGGGAGGGCCGTCTATGAGCAGTTCTTC. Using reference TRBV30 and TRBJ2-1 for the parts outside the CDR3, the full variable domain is SQTIHQWPATLVQPVGSPLSLECTVEGTSNPNLYWYRQAAGRGLQLLFYSVGIGQISSEVPQNLSASRPQDRQFILSSKKLLLSDSGFYLCAWSEASGRAVYEQFFGPGTRLTVL.

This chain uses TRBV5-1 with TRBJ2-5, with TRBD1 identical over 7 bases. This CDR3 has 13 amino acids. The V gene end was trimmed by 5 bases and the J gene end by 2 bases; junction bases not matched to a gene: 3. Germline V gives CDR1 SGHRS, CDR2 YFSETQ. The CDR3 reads CASRRGLQETQYF. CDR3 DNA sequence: TGCGCCAGCAGGAGGGGGCTGCAAGAGACCCAGTACTTC. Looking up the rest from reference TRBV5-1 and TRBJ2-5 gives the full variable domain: KAGVTQTPRYLIKTRGQQVTLSCSPISGHRSVSWYQQTPGQGLQFLFEYFSETQRNKGNFPGRFSGRQFSNSRSEMNVSTLELGDSALYLCASRRGLQETQYFGPGTRLLVL.

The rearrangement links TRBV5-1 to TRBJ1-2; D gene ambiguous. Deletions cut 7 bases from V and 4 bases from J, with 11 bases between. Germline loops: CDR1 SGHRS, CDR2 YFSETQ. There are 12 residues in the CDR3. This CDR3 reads CASGREGYGYTF. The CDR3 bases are TGCGCCAGCGGTCGGGAGGGCTATGGCTACACCTTC.

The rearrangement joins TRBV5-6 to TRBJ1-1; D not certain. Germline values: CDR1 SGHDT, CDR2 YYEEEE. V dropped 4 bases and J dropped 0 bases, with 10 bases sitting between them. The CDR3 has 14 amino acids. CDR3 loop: CASSLPYVNTEAFF. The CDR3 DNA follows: TGTGCCAGCAGCCTTCCGTATGTGAACACTGAAGCTTTCTTT.

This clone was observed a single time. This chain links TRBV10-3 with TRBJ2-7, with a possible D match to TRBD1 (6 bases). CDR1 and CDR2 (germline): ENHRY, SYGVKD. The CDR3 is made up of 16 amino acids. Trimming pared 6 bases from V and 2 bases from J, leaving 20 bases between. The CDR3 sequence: CAIRKPTGNGPYEQYF. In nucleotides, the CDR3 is TGTGCCATCAGAAAACCTACAGGGAACGGGCCCTACGAGCAGTACTTC.

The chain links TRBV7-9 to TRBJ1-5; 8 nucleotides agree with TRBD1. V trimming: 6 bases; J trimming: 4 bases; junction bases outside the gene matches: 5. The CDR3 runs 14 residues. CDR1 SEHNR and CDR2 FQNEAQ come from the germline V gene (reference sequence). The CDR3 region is CASSPTGANQPQHF. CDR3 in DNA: TGTGCCAGCAGTCCGACAGGGGCAAATCAGCCCCAGCATTTT.

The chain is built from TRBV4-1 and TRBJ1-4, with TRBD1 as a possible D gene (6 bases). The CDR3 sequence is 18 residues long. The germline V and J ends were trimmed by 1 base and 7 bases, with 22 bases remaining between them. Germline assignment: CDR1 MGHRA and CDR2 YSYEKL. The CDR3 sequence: CASSQAAVPSGEVEKLFF. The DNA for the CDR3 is TGCGCCAGCAGCCAAGCTGCAGTCCCTTCAGGGGAAGTTGAAAAACTGTTTTTT.

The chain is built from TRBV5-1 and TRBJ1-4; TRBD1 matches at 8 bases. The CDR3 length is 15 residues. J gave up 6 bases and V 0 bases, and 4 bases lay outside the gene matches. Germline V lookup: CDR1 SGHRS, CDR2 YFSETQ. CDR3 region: CASSLGTGNHEKLFF. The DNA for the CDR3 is TGCGCCAGCAGCTTGGGGACAGGGAATCATGAAAAACTGTTTTTT.

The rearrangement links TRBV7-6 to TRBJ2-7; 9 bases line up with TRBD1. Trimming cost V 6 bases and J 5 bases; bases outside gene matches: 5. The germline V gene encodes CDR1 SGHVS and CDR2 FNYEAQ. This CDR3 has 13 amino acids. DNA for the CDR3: TGTGCCAGCAGTCGGACAGGGGCTAACGAGCAGTACTTC. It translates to CASSRTGANEQYF.

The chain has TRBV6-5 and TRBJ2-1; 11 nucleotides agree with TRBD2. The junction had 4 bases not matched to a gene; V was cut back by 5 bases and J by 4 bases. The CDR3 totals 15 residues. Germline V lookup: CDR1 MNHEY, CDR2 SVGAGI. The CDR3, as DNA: TGTGCCAGCAGTCAGACTAGCGGGAATTACAATGAGCAGTTCTTC. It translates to CASSQTSGNYNEQFF.

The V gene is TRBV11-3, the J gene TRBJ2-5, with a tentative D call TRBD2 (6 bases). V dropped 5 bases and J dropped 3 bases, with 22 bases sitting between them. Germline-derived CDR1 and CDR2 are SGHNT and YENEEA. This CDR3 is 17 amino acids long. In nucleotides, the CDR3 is TGTGCCAGCAGCCGGACGAGCGGGTCTGCTTCAAAAGAGACCCAGTACTTC. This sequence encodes CASSRTSGSASKETQYF.

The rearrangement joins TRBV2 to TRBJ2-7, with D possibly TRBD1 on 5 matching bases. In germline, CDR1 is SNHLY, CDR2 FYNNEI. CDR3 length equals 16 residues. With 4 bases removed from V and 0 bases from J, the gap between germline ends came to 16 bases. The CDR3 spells CASSVRASGLSYEQYF. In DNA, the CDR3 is TGTGCCAGCAGTGTCAGGGCGTCAGGGCTCTCCTACGAGCAGTACTTC.

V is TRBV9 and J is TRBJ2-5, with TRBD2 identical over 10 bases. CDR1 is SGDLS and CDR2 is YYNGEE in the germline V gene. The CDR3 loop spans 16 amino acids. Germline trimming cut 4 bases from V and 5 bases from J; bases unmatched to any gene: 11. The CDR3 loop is CASSPRGGTSVETQYF. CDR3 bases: TGTGCCAGCAGCCCCCGGGGGGGGACTAGCGTGGAGACCCAGTACTTC.

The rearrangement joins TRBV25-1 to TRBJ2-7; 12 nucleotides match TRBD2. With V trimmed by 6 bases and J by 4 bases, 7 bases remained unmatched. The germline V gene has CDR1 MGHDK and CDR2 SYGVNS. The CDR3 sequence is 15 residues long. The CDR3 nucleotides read TGTGCCAGCAGCGCACCGGGACTAGCGGGTTACGAGCAGTACTTC. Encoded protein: CASSAPGLAGYEQYF.